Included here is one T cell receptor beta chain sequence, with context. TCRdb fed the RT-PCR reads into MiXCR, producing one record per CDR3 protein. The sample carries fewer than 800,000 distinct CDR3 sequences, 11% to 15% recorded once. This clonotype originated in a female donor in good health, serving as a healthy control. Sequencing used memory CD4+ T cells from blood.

CDR3 nucleotides: TGCGCCAGCAGCATTAGCGGGGATGCCACAGATACGCAGTATTTT. Its translation is CASSISGDATDTQYF. The chain combines TRBV5-1 with TRBJ2-3, with TRBD2 identical over 8 bases. CDR3 length: 15 residues. CDR1 and CDR2 from the germline V gene are SGHRS and YFSETQ. The J segment lost 2 bases and the V segment lost 4 bases, leaving 6 bases of the junction unmatched. The full variable domain, in which reference TRBV5-1 and TRBJ2-3 provide the parts outside the CDR3, is KAGVTQTPRYLIKTRGQQVTLSCSPISGHRSVSWYQQTPGQGLQFLFEYFSETQRNKGNFPGRFSGRQFSNSRSEMNVSTLELGDSALYLCASSISGDATDTQYFGPGTRLTVL.